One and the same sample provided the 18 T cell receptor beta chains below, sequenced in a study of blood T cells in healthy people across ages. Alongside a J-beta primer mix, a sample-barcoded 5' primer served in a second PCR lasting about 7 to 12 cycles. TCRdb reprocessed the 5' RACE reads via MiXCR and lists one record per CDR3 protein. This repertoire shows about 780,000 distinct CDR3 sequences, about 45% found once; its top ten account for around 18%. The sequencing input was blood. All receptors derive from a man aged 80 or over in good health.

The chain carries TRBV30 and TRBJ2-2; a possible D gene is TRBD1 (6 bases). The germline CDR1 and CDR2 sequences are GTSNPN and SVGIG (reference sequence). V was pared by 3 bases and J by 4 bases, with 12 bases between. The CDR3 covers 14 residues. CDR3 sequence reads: CAWRGTGFTGELFF. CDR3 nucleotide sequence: TGTGCCTGGAGGGGAACAGGGTTCACCGGGGAGCTGTTTTTT.

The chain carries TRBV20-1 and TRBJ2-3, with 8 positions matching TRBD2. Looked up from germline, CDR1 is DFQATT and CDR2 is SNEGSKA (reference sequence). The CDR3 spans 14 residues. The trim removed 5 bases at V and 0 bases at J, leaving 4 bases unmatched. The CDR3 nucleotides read TGCAGTGCTCCTACTAGCGGTAGCACAGATACGCAGTATTTT. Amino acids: CSAPTSGSTDTQYF.

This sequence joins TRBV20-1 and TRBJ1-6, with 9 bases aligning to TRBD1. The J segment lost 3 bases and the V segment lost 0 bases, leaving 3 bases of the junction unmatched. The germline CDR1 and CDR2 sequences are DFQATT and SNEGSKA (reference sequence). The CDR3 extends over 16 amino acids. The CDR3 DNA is TGCAGTGCTAGAGACCAGGACAGGGGCTATAATTCACCCCTCCACTTT. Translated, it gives CSARDQDRGYNSPLHF.

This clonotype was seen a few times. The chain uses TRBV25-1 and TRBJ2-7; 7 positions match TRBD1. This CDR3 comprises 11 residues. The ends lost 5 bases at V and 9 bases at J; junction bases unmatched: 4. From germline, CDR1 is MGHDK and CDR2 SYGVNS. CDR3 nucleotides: TGTGCCAGCAGTACAGGGGAGTTGCAGTACTTC. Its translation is CASSTGELQYF.

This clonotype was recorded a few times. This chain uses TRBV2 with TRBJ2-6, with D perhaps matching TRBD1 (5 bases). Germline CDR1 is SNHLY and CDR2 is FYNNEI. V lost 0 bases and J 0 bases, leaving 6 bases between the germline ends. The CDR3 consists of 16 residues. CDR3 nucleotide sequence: TGTGCCAGCAGTGAAGCGCAGGGCTCTGGGGCCAACGTCCTGACTTTC. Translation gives CASSEAQGSGANVLTF.

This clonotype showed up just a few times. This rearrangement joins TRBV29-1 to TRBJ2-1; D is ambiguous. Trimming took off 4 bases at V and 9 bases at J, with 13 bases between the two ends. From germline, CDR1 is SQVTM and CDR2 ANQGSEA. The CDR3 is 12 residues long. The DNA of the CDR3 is TGCAGCGTTGTTAGCACCTCGGGTGAGCAGTTCTTC. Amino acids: CSVVSTSGEQFF.

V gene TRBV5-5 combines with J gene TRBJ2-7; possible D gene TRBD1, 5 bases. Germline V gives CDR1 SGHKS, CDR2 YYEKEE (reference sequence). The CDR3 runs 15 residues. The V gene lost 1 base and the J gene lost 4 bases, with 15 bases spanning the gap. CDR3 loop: CASSLQVDSRYEQYF. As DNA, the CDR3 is TGTGCCAGCAGCTTGCAAGTAGACAGCCGGTACGAGCAGTACTTC. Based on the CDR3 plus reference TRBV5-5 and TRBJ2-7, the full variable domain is DAGVTQSPTHLIKTRGQQVTLRCSPISGHKSVSWYQQVLGQGPQFIFQYYEKEERGRGNFPDRFSARQFPNYSSELNVNALLLGDSALYLCASSLQVDSRYEQYFGPGTRLTVT.

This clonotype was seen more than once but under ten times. The CDR3 sequence: CASSRGQGWRETQYF. The CDR3 DNA sequence: TGTGCCAGCAGCCGTGGACAGGGCTGGAGAGAGACCCAGTACTTC. The chain is built from TRBV11-3 and TRBJ2-5; 8 bases map to TRBD1. Per germline, CDR1 SGHNT and CDR2 YENEEA. J lost 4 bases, V lost 5 bases, and 9 bases had no gene match. The CDR3 extends over 15 amino acids.

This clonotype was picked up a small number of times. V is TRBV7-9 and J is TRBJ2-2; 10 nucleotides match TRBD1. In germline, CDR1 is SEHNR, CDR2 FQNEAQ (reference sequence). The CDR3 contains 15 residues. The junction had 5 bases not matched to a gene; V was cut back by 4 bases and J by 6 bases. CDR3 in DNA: TGTGCCAGCAGCTCCCAGACAGGGGGCCCCGGGGAGCTGTTTTTT. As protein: CASSSQTGGPGELFF.

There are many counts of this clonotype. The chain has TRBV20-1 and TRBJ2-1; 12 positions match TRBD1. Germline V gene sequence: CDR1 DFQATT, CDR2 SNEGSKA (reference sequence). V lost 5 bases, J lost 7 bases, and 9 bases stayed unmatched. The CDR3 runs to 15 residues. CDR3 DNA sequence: TGCAGTGCTTACGGGACAGGGGGCTGGGGGAATGAGCAGTTCTTC. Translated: CSAYGTGGWGNEQFF.

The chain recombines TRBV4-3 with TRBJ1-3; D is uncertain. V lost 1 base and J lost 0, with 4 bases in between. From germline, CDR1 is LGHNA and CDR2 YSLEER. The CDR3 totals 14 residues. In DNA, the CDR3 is TGCGCCAGCAGCCAAGTGGGCTCTGGAAACACCATATATTTT. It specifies CASSQVGSGNTIYF.

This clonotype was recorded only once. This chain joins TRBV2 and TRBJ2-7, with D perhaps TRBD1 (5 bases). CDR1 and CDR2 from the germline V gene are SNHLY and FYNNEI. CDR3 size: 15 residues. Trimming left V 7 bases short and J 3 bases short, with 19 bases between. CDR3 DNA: TGTGCCAGCACCGTTACACAAGGGGCGAACTACGAGCAGTACTTC. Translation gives CASTVTQGANYEQYF. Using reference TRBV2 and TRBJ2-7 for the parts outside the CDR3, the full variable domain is EPEVTQTPSHQVTQMGQEVILRCVPISNHLYFYWYRQILGQKVEFLVSFYNNEISEKSEIFDDQFSVERPDGSNFTLKIRSTKLEDSAMYFCASTVTQGANYEQYFGPGTRLTVT.

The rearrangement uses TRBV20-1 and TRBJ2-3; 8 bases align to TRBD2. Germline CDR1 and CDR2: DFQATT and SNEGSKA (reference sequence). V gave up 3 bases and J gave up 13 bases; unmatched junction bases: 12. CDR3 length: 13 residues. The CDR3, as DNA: TGCAGTGCTAGCCTTTTATCCGGGGGGGTCAAGTATTTT. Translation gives CSASLLSGGVKYF.

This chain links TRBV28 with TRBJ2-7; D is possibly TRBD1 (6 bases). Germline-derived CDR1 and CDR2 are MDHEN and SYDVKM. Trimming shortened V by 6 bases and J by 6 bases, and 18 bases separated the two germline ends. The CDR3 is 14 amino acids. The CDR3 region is CASRLRANRVEQYF. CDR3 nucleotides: TGTGCCAGCAGACTCCGGGCCAACAGGGTCGAGCAGTACTTC.

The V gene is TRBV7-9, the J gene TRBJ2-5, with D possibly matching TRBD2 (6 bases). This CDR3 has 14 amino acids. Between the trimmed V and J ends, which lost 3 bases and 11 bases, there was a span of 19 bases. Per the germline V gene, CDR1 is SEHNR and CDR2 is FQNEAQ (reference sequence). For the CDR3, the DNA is TGTGCCAGCAGCTTCTTTAGGAGGGAAAATGAGCAGTACTTC. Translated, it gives CASSFFRRENEQYF. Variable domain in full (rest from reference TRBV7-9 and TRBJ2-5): DTGVSQNPRHKITKRGQNVTFRCDPISEHNRLYWYRQTLGQGPEFLTYFQNEAQLEKSRLLSDRFSAERPKGSFSTLEIQRTEQGDSAMYLCASSFFRRENEQYFGPGTRLLVL.

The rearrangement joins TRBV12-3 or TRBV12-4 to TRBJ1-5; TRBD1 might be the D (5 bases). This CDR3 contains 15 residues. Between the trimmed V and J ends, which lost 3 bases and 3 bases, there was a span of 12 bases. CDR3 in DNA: TGTGCCAGCAGTTTGAATCCGGGGGTCAATCAGCCCCAGCATTTT. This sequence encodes CASSLNPGVNQPQHF.

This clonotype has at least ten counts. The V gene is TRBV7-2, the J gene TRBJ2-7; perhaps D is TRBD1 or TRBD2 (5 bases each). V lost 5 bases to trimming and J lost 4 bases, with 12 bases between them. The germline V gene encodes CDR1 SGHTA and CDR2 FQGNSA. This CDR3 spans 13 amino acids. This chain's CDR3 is CASSPGPLYEQYF. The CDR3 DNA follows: TGTGCCAGCAGCCCGGGACCCTTATACGAGCAGTACTTC.

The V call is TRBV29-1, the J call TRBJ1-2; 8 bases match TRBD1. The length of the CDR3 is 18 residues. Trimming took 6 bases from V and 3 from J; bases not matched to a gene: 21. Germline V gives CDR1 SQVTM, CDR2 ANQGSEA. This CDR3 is CSVVNPGGASVTDYGYTF. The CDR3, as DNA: TGCAGCGTGGTGAACCCAGGGGGCGCATCAGTTACGGACTATGGCTACACCTTC.